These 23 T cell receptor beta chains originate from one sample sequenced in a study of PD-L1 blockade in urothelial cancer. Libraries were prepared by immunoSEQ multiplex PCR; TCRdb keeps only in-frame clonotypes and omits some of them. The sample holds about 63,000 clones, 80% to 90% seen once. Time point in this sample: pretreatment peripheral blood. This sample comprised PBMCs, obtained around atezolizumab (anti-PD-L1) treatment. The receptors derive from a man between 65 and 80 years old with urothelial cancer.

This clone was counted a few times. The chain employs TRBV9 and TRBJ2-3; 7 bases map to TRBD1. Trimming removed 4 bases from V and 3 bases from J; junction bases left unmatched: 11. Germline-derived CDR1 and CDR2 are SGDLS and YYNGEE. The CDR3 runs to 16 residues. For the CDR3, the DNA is TGTGCCAGCAGCATCCGAGACAGGGTGGGGACAGATACGCAGTATTTT. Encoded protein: CASSIRDRVGTDTQYF.

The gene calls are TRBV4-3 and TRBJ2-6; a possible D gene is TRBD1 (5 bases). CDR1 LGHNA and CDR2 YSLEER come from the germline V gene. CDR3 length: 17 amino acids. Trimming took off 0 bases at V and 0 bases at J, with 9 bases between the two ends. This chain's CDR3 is CASSQDPTASGANVLTF. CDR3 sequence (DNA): TGCGCCAGCAGCCAAGATCCGACAGCCTCTGGGGCCAACGTCCTGACTTTC.

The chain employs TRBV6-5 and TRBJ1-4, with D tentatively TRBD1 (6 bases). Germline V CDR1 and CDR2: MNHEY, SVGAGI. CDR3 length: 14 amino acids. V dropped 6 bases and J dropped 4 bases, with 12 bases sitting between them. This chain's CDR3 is CASSRTADNEKLFF. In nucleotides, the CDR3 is TGTGCCAGCAGCCGGACAGCCGATAATGAAAAACTGTTTTTT.

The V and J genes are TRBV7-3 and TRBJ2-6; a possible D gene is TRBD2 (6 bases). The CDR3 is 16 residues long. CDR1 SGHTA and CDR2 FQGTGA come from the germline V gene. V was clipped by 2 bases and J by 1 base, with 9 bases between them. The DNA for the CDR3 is TGTGCCAGCAGCTTACATGGAGGGTCTGGGGCCAACGTCCTGACTTTC. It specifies CASSLHGGSGANVLTF.

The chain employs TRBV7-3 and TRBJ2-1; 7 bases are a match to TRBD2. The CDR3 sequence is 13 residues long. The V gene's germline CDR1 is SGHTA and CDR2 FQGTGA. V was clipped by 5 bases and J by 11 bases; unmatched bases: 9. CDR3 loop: CASSPNRDYKQFF. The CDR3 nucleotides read TGTGCCAGCAGCCCTAATCGGGACTACAAGCAGTTCTTC.

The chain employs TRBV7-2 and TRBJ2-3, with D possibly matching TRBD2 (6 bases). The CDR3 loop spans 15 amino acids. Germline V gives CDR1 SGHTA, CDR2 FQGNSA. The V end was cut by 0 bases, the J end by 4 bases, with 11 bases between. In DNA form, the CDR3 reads TGTGCCAGCAGCTTAGCTCTGACTAGTGCAGATACGCAGTATTTT. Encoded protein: CASSLALTSADTQYF.

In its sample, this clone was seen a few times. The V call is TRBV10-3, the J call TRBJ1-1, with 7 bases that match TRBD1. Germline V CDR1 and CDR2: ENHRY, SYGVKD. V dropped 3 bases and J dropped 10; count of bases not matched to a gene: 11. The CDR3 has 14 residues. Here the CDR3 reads CAISDSGTETAAFF. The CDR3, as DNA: TGTGCCATCAGTGATTCCGGGACAGAGACCGCAGCTTTCTTT.

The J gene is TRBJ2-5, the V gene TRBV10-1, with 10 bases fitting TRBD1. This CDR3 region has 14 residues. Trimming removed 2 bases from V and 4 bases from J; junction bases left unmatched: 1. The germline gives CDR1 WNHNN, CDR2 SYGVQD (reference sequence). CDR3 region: CASSEDRGRETQYF. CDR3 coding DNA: TGCGCCAGCAGTGAGGACAGGGGGCGAGAGACCCAGTACTTC.

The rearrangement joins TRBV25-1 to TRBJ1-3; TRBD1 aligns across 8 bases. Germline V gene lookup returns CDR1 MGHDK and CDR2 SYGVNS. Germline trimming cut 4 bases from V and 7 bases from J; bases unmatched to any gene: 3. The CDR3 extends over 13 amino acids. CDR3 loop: CASSVQGANTIYF. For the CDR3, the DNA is TGTGCCAGCAGTGTCCAGGGGGCTAACACCATATATTTT.

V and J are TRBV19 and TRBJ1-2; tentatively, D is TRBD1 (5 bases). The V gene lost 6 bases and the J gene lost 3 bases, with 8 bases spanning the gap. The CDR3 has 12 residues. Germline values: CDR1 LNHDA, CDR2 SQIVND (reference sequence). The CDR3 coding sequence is TGTGCCAGTAGCCTCAGGGACTATGGCTACACCTTC. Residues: CASSLRDYGYTF.

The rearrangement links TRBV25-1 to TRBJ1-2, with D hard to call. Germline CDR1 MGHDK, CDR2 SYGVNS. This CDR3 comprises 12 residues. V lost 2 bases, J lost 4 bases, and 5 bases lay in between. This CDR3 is CASSERGYGYTF. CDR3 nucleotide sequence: TGTGCCAGCAGTGAACGCGGCTATGGCTACACCTTC.

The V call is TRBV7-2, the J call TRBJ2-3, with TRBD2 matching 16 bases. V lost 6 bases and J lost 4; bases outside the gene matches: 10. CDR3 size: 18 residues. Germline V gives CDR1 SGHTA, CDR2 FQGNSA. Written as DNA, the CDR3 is TGTGCCAGCAGTAGAGCCGGGACTAGCGGGAGGGCATCAGATACGCAGTATTTT. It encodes CASSRAGTSGRASDTQYF.

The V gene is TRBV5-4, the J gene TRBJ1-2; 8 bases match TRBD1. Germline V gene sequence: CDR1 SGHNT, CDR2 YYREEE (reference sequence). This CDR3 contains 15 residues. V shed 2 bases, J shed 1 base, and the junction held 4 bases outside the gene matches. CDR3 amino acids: CASSLQGEVNYGYTF. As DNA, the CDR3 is TGTGCCAGCAGCTTACAGGGGGAGGTTAACTATGGCTACACCTTC.

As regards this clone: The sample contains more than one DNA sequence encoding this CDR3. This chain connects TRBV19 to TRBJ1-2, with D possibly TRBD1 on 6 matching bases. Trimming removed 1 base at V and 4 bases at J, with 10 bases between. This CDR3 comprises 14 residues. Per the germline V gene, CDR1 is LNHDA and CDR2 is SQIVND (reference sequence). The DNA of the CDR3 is TGTGCCAGTAGTATAGTACAGGGTGGCTATGGCTACACCTTC. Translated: CASSIVQGGYGYTF. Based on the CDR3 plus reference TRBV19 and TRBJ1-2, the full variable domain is DGGITQSPKYLFRKEGQNVTLSCEQNLNHDAMYWYRQDPGQGLRLIYYSQIVNDFQKGDIAEGYSVSREKKESFPLTVTSAQKNPTAFYLCASSIVQGGYGYTFGSGTRLTVV.

The CDR3 DNA reads TGCGCCAGCAGCTTGGTTCAGGGGGCGCGTATCGGGGAGCTGTTTTTT. Its translation: CASSLVQGARIGELFF. V and J are TRBV5-1 and TRBJ2-2; 8 bases match TRBD1. Per germline, CDR1 SGHRS and CDR2 YFSETQ. This CDR3 is built from 16 residues. V dropped 0 bases and J dropped 7; count of bases not matched to a gene: 8.

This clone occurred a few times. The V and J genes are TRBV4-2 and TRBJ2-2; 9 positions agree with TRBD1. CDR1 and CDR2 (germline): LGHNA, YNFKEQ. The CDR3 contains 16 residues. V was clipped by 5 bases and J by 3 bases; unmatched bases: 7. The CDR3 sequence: CASSTPTGGDTGELFF. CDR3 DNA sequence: TGTGCCAGCAGCACACCGACAGGGGGGGACACCGGGGAGCTGTTTTTT.

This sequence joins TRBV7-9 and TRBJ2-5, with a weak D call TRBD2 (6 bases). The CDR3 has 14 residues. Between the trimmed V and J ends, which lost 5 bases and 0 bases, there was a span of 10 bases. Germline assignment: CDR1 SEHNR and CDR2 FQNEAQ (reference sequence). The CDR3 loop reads CASSPSGDQETQYF. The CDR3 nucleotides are TGTGCCAGCAGCCCCTCGGGGGACCAAGAGACCCAGTACTTC.

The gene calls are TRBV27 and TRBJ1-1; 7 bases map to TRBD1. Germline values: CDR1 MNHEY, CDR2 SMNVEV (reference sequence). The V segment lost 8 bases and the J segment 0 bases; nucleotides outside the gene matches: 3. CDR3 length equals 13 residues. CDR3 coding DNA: TGTGCCAGCGGGACAGTCATGAACACTGAAGCTTTCTTT. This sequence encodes CASGTVMNTEAFF.

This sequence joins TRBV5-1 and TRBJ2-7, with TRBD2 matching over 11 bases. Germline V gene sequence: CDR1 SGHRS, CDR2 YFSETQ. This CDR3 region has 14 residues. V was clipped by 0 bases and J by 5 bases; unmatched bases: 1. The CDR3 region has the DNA TGCGCCAGCAGCTTGGAGGGACTAGCGGACGAGCAGTACTTC. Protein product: CASSLEGLADEQYF. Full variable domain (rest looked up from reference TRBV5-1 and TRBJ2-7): KAGVTQTPRYLIKTRGQQVTLSCSPISGHRSVSWYQQTPGQGLQFLFEYFSETQRNKGNFPGRFSGRQFSNSRSEMNVSTLELGDSALYLCASSLEGLADEQYFGPGTRLTVT.

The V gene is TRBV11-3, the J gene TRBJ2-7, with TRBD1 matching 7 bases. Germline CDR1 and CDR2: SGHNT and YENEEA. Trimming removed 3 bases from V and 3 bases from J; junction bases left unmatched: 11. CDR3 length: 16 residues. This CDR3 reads CASSFFKGAVIYEQYF. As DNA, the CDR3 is TGTGCCAGCAGCTTCTTTAAGGGGGCGGTTATCTACGAGCAGTACTTC.

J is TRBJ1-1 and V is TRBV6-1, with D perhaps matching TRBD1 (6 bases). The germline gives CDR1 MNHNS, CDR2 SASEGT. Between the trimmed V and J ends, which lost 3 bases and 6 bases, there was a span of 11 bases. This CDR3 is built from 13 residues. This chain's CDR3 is CASSDIQGSEAFF. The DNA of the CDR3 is TGTGCCAGCAGTGATATACAGGGTTCTGAAGCTTTCTTT.

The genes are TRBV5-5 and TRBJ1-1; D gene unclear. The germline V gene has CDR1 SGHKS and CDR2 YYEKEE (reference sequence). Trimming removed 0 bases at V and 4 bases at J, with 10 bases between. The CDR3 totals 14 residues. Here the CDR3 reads CASSLGQPSTEAFF. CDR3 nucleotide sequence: TGTGCCAGCAGCTTGGGCCAACCCAGCACTGAAGCTTTCTTT. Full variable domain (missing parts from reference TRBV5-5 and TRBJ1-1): DAGVTQSPTHLIKTRGQQVTLRCSPISGHKSVSWYQQVLGQGPQFIFQYYEKEERGRGNFPDRFSARQFPNYSSELNVNALLLGDSALYLCASSLGQPSTEAFFGQGTRLTVV.

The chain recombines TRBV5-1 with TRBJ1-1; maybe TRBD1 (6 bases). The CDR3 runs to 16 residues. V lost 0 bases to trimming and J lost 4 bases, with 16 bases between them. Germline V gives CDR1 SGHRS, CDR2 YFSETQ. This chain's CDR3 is CASSLEIGGAGTEAFF. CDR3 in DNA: TGCGCCAGCAGCTTGGAAATTGGGGGGGCGGGCACTGAAGCTTTCTTT.